Listed here are 9 T cell receptor beta chains from one sample, sequenced in a study of T-cell memory formation after mild COVID-19. Using its own MiXCR run on the 5' RACE reads, TCRdb lists one record per CDR3 protein. The sample has around 530,000 distinct CDR3 sequences; 20% to 25% are singletons. Specimen: PBMCs or a T cell subset sorted from them (not recorded which). Receptor source: an adult woman who had mild COVID-19 (a few samples of this study predate the infection). Cell type and time point are not known.

This clonotype was observed a few times. CDR3: CASSWEGTGKYF. The DNA for the CDR3 is TGTGCCAGCAGCTGGGAAGGGACAGGGAAGTACTTC. The chain couples TRBV7-9 to TRBJ2-7, with 9 positions matching TRBD1. Losses at the gene ends were 4 bases for V and 11 bases for J; bases not matched to a gene: 6. Looked up from germline, CDR1 is SEHNR and CDR2 is FQNEAQ (reference sequence). The CDR3 has 12 amino acids.

The V gene is TRBV27, the J gene TRBJ1-1; D uncertain. V was pared by 0 bases and J by 4 bases, with 12 bases between. This CDR3 contains 15 residues. Germline assignment: CDR1 MNHEY and CDR2 SMNVEV (reference sequence). The CDR3 loop reads CASSLSPRRGTEAFF. The CDR3 coding sequence is TGTGCCAGCAGTTTATCGCCCCGGAGAGGCACTGAAGCTTTCTTT.

V usage is TRBV3-1 and J usage is TRBJ2-1, with TRBD2 matching 10 bases. Germline V gene data show CDR1 as LGHDT and CDR2 as YNNKEL (reference sequence). CDR3 length equals 17 residues. Losses at the gene ends were 0 bases for V and 6 bases for J; bases not matched to a gene: 8. CDR3 sequence (DNA): TGTGCCAGCAGCCAAGAGCAGCCTAGCGGGAGATTCAATGAGCAGTTCTTC. The encoded protein is CASSQEQPSGRFNEQFF.

The rearrangement joins TRBV5-6 to TRBJ2-7; D is unresolved. The CDR3 runs 14 residues. V was clipped by 0 bases and J by 3 bases, with 10 bases between them. Germline values: CDR1 SGHDT, CDR2 YYEEEE. The CDR3 loop is CASSLAGRVYEQYF. The CDR3, as DNA: TGTGCCAGCAGCTTGGCGGGTCGGGTCTACGAGCAGTACTTC.

The chain links TRBV15 to TRBJ2-1; 9 bases fit TRBD2. The CDR3 contains 17 residues. V lost 1 base to trimming and J lost 4 bases; unmatched junction nucleotides: 8. Germline lookup yields CDR1 LNHNV and CDR2 YYDKDF (reference sequence). CDR3 bases: TGTGCCACCAGCAGAGGGTCCAGCGGGAGGCCTTACAATGAGCAGTTCTTC. Encoded protein: CATSRGSSGRPYNEQFF.

V gene TRBV3-1 combines with J gene TRBJ2-7; unclear D gene. The CDR3 runs 14 residues. Germline V gives CDR1 LGHDT, CDR2 YNNKEL (reference sequence). The V end lost 1 base, the J end lost 2 bases, and 9 bases lay between the germline ends. The CDR3 DNA reads as TGTGCCAGCAGCCAAGTTGGAGAGACCTACGAGCAGTACTTC. Translating it yields CASSQVGETYEQYF.

This clonotype has only a few counts. The CDR3 DNA sequence: TGTGCCAGCAGCCCCTTCCGCGGGAGGCCGGCAGATACGCAGTATTTT. It codes for CASSPFRGRPADTQYF. This chain joins TRBV3-1 and TRBJ2-3, with 8 bases fitting TRBD2. The CDR3 contains 16 residues. Germline CDR1 and CDR2: LGHDT and YNNKEL (reference sequence). With V trimmed by 4 bases and J by 4 bases, 10 bases remained unmatched.

The rearrangement joins TRBV3-2 to TRBJ2-5. TRBV3-2 has pseudogene status. This CDR3 has 15 amino acids. The CDR3 bases are TGTGCCAGCAGCCAACACTACTTAAACCAAGAGACCCAGTACTTC. Its translation is CASSQHYLNQETQYF.

This clonotype was counted only a few times. V is TRBV12-3 or TRBV12-4 and J is TRBJ2-7; no firm D call. The V end lost 5 bases, the J end lost 2 bases, and 4 bases lay between the germline ends. The CDR3 loop spans 11 amino acids. The CDR3 protein is CASSIPYEQYF. CDR3 DNA: TGTGCCAGCAGTATTCCCTACGAGCAGTACTTC.